Each of the 32 T cell receptor beta chains below was sequenced from the same sample in a study of spatial heterogeneity in lung cancer. Time point meaning: sample taken at primary tumor resection. From the 5' RACE reads, TCRdb called clonotypes with MiXCR, one entry per CDR3 protein. The data contain about 92,000 distinct CDR3 sequences, 10% to 15% of them singletons. This specimen consisted of PBMCs, obtained at surgery. These receptors were obtained from a male donor with early-stage non-small cell lung cancer.

The chain links TRBV5-1 to TRBJ2-1; the match to TRBD2 covers 7 bases. The germline gives CDR1 SGHRS, CDR2 YFSETQ. V lost 5 bases and J lost 0; bases outside the gene matches: 8. This CDR3 is 16 amino acids long. CDR3 DNA sequence: TGCGCCAGCAGTTCCAGCGGGATGAGCTCCTACAATGAGCAGTTCTTC. The encoded protein is CASSSSGMSSYNEQFF.

This clonotype was detected only a few times. The V and J genes are TRBV7-2 and TRBJ1-5; D remains ambiguous. The CDR3 is 13 amino acids. Germline V gene data show CDR1 as SGHTA and CDR2 as FQGNSA. Trimming cost V 3 bases and J 6 bases, with 9 bases left between them. The CDR3 protein is CASSFSLSQPQHF. For the CDR3, the DNA is TGTGCCAGCAGCTTCTCTCTGTCTCAGCCCCAGCATTTT.

DNA of the CDR3: TGTGCCTGGAGCGAGAGGGAAGAGACCCAGTACTTC. This codes for CAWSEREETQYF. The chain recombines TRBV30 with TRBJ2-5; tentatively, D is TRBD2 (5 bases). CDR1 GTSNPN and CDR2 SVGIG come from the germline V gene (reference sequence). With 3 bases removed from V and 3 bases from J, the gap between germline ends came to 8 bases. The CDR3 runs to 12 residues.

This clonotype has more than one count but fewer than ten. The chain joins TRBV20-1 to TRBJ2-2; D possibly corresponds to TRBD2 (5 bases). Deletions cut 6 bases from V and 0 bases from J, with 14 bases between. The CDR3 contains 15 residues. The germline V gene has CDR1 DFQATT and CDR2 SNEGSKA (reference sequence). The CDR3 coding sequence is TGCAGTGCCCCGCCGGGAAGTACGAACACCGGGGAGCTGTTTTTT. As protein: CSAPPGSTNTGELFF.

In this sample, this clonotype turned up a few times. V usage is TRBV5-1 and J usage is TRBJ2-5; 7 positions agree with TRBD1. CDR1 and CDR2 from the germline V gene are SGHRS and YFSETQ. Trimming at V came to 0 bases and at J to 4 bases, leaving 6 bases not matched to a gene. The CDR3 has 15 amino acids. CDR3 amino acids: CASSLEGQGVETQYF. The CDR3 DNA reads TGCGCCAGCAGCTTGGAGGGGCAGGGGGTAGAGACCCAGTACTTC.

This clonotype appeared a few times. This chain links TRBV2 with TRBJ2-7, with 9 bases that match TRBD1. Germline V gene lookup returns CDR1 SNHLY and CDR2 FYNNEI. CDR3 length equals 13 residues. V was clipped by 6 bases and J by 5 bases; unmatched bases: 5. The CDR3 DNA follows: TGTGCCAGCAGGCCCTGGACAGGGGACGAGCAGTACTTC. Translating it yields CASRPWTGDEQYF.

The chain is built from TRBV12-3 or TRBV12-4 and TRBJ2-7; 9 bases are a match to TRBD2. CDR3 length: 14 residues. With V trimmed by 3 bases and J by 3 bases, 3 bases remained unmatched. The CDR3 DNA follows: TGTGCCAGCAGTTTTCTAGCGGGAAGCTACGAGCAGTACTTC. This codes for CASSFLAGSYEQYF.

This clonotype appeared a few times. This chain uses TRBV28 with TRBJ2-7; tentatively, D is TRBD2 (6 bases). V lost 8 bases, J lost 2 bases, and 13 bases lay in between. Germline assignment: CDR1 MDHEN and CDR2 SYDVKM. The CDR3 runs to 13 residues. CDR3 bases: TGTGCCAGCCAAAAAGCGGGTACCTACGAGCAGTACTTC. As protein: CASQKAGTYEQYF.

This clonotype was seen ten or more times. J is TRBJ1-1 and V is TRBV7-2; the D gene is possibly TRBD1 (5 bases). The CDR3 consists of 14 residues. Germline values: CDR1 SGHTA, CDR2 FQGNSA. V lost 4 bases to trimming and J lost 6 bases, with 15 bases between them. The CDR3 DNA follows: TGTGCCAGCAGCTGGACAAAGGCCCCACCTGAAGCTTTCTTT. Encoded protein: CASSWTKAPPEAFF.

The rearrangement joins TRBV5-1 to TRBJ1-6, with D unclear. The germline V and J ends were trimmed by 5 bases and 0 bases, with 9 bases remaining between them. The CDR3 consists of 15 residues. CDR1 and CDR2 (germline): SGHRS, YFSETQ. CDR3 nucleotides: TGCGCCAGCAGAGGAGCAAGCTCCTATAATTCACCCCTCCACTTT. Translated, it gives CASRGASSYNSPLHF.

A few counts support this clonotype. The CDR3 DNA is TGTGCCAGCAGCCTGCGCGGGGGCTCTGGCCCCAATGAGCAGTTCTTC. Translation: CASSLRGGSGPNEQFF. The rearrangement links TRBV7-3 to TRBJ2-1; weak D call: TRBD2 (7 bases). Germline loops: CDR1 SGHTA, CDR2 FQGTGA. The CDR3 extends over 16 amino acids. The ends were cut back, 5 bases at V and 6 bases at J, with 20 bases in the middle.

This clonotype was seen more than once but under ten times. The chain recombines TRBV7-2 with TRBJ2-1; 9 positions match TRBD1. The V gene end was trimmed by 6 bases and the J gene end by 4 bases; junction bases not matched to a gene: 7. CDR1 is SGHTA, CDR2 FQGNSA, per germline. This CDR3 has 15 residues. The CDR3 is CASSPDRGDYNEQFF. CDR3 bases: TGTGCCAGCAGTCCAGACAGGGGGGATTACAATGAGCAGTTCTTC.

The chain's CDR3 is CASSRTGGGNTIYF. In DNA form, the CDR3 reads TGTGCCAGCAGCCGGACAGGGGGTGGAAACACCATATATTTT. The V gene is TRBV28, the J gene TRBJ1-3, with 10 nucleotides matching TRBD1. CDR1 MDHEN and CDR2 SYDVKM come from the germline V gene. The CDR3 spans 14 residues. V lost 6 bases and J lost 3; bases outside the gene matches: 2.

This clonotype was found many times. The chain links TRBV5-5 to TRBJ1-5, with TRBD1 matching over 7 bases. From germline, CDR1 is SGHKS and CDR2 YYEKEE (reference sequence). This CDR3 has 14 amino acids. V was pared by 2 bases and J by 4 bases, with 3 bases of the junction left unmatched. The CDR3 DNA sequence: TGTGCCAGCAGCTTCACAGGGGATAATCAGCCCCAGCATTTT. Translating it yields CASSFTGDNQPQHF.

The CDR3 region is CASSIGSSNQPQHF. DNA for the CDR3: TGCGCCAGCAGCATAGGGAGTAGCAATCAGCCCCAGCATTTT. This sequence joins TRBV5-1 and TRBJ1-5, with D unresolved. The CDR3 is 14 residues long. Germline lookup yields CDR1 SGHRS and CDR2 YFSETQ. The ends were cut back, 4 bases at V and 0 bases at J, with 8 bases in the middle.

This clonotype showed up just a few times. The chain links TRBV7-3 to TRBJ2-1; D gene ambiguous. Trimming took 4 bases from V and 0 from J, leaving 10 bases between them. The CDR3 has 15 residues. Per the germline V gene, CDR1 is SGHTA and CDR2 is FQGTGA. CDR3 bases: TGTGCCAGCAGCTCTTCTCGGAGCTCCTACAATGAGCAGTTCTTC. Translating it yields CASSSSRSSYNEQFF.

This clonotype was observed a handful of times. This chain links TRBV2 with TRBJ1-1; 7 bases agree with TRBD1. The CDR3 runs to 16 residues. Per the germline V gene, CDR1 is SNHLY and CDR2 is FYNNEI. V was pared by 7 bases and J by 3 bases, with 14 bases of the junction left unmatched. The CDR3 DNA follows: TGTGCCAGCACCAAAAGGACAGGAGGATCGGACACTGAAGCTTTCTTT. Translating gives CASTKRTGGSDTEAFF.

The chain combines TRBV27 with TRBJ2-5, with TRBD2 matching 10 bases. V was clipped by 4 bases and J by 2 bases; unmatched bases: 4. The CDR3 is 15 amino acids. In germline, CDR1 is MNHEY, CDR2 SMNVEV (reference sequence). The CDR3 loop reads CASSSGLAWQETQYF. The CDR3 DNA is TGTGCCAGCAGTTCGGGACTAGCGTGGCAAGAGACCCAGTACTTC.

In its sample, this clonotype was seen a few times. This chain connects TRBV6-2 or TRBV6-3 to TRBJ1-4; the D is unclear. Trimming left V 0 bases short and J 8 bases short, with 7 bases between. This CDR3 has 13 amino acids. The germline CDR1 and CDR2 sequences are MNHEY and SVGEGT. The CDR3 is CASSYSTSEKLFF. CDR3 nucleotide sequence: TGTGCCAGCAGTTACTCTACAAGCGAAAAACTGTTTTTT.

This clonotype came up many times. The chain recombines TRBV24-1 with TRBJ1-5; TRBD1 agrees at 8 bases. The CDR3 is 15 amino acids. Germline lookup yields CDR1 KGHDR and CDR2 SFDVKD. With V trimmed by 4 bases and J by 2 bases, 3 bases remained unmatched. CDR3 residues: CATSDGQGGNQPQHF. As DNA, the CDR3 is TGTGCCACCAGTGACGGACAGGGAGGCAATCAGCCCCAGCATTTT.

This chain links TRBV3-1 with TRBJ2-1; perhaps TRBD1 as D (6 bases). The CDR3 loop spans 16 amino acids. Germline V gene sequence: CDR1 LGHDT, CDR2 YNNKEL (reference sequence). With 1 base removed from V and 1 base from J, the gap between germline ends came to 11 bases. The CDR3 spells CASSQASQGSYNEQFF. Here the CDR3 DNA reads TGTGCCAGCAGCCAAGCGAGTCAGGGGTCCTACAATGAGCAGTTCTTC.

This clonotype appeared a few times. The genes are TRBV5-4 and TRBJ2-1; 13 positions agree with TRBD2. Germline V lookup: CDR1 SGHNT, CDR2 YYREEE (reference sequence). With 3 bases clipped from V and 7 bases from J, the junction kept 4 bases outside the gene matches. The CDR3 is made up of 15 amino acids. The CDR3 loop reads CASSSGTSGTNEQFF. In nucleotides, the CDR3 is TGTGCCAGCAGCTCCGGGACTAGCGGGACTAATGAGCAGTTCTTC.

This CDR3 reads CASSVGLAGPQETQYF. CDR3 nucleotides: TGTGCCAGCAGCGTGGGACTAGCGGGGCCTCAAGAGACCCAGTACTTC. The J gene is TRBJ2-5, the V gene TRBV7-8, with 13 bases matching TRBD2. V lost 5 bases to trimming and J lost 2 bases; unmatched junction nucleotides: 5. The germline V gene encodes CDR1 SGHVS and CDR2 FQNEAQ. The CDR3 runs 16 residues. Based on the CDR3 plus reference TRBV7-8 and TRBJ2-5, the full variable domain is GAGVSQSPRYKVAKRGQDVALRCDPISGHVSLFWYQQALGQGPEFLTYFQNEAQLDKSGLPSDRFFAERPEGSVSTLKIQRTQQEDSAVYLCASSVGLAGPQETQYFGPGTRLLVL.

The chain combines TRBV5-1 with TRBJ2-3; no clear D gene. Trimming removed 4 bases from V and 1 base from J, with 7 bases in between. The CDR3 totals 13 residues. From germline, CDR1 is SGHRS and CDR2 YFSETQ. The CDR3 DNA is TGCGCCAGCAGCGAGGACGGCACAGATACGCAGTATTTT. It yields the protein CASSEDGTDTQYF. Full variable domain (outside the CDR3, taken from reference TRBV5-1 and TRBJ2-3): KAGVTQTPRYLIKTRGQQVTLSCSPISGHRSVSWYQQTPGQGLQFLFEYFSETQRNKGNFPGRFSGRQFSNSRSEMNVSTLELGDSALYLCASSEDGTDTQYFGPGTRLTVL.

This clonotype has more than one count but fewer than ten. J is TRBJ1-4 and V is TRBV6-6; TRBD1 matches 9 bases. The CDR3 totals 14 residues. V gave up 6 bases and J gave up 2 bases; unmatched junction bases: 1. CDR1 and CDR2 (germline): MNHNY, SVGAGI (reference sequence). CDR3 residues: CASRGTGTNEKLFF. The CDR3 DNA sequence: TGTGCCAGCAGAGGGACAGGGACTAATGAAAAACTGTTTTTT.

J is TRBJ1-5 and V is TRBV7-9; D unresolved. Trimming pared 0 bases from V and 5 bases from J, leaving 5 bases between. The CDR3 loop spans 13 amino acids. Looked up from germline, CDR1 is SEHNR and CDR2 is FQNEAQ (reference sequence). CDR3 residues: CASSLARDQPQHF. CDR3 coding DNA: TGTGCCAGCAGCTTAGCGAGGGATCAGCCCCAGCATTTT.

Ten or more counts support this clonotype. V is TRBV10-2 and J is TRBJ1-6; 9 nucleotides line up with TRBD1. J lost 6 bases, V lost 6 bases, and 9 bases had no gene match. This CDR3 has 16 residues. The V gene's germline CDR1 is WSHSY and CDR2 SAAADI. In nucleotides, the CDR3 is TGCGCCAGCAGACAAGCCAGGGGACAGGGTAATTCACCCCTCCACTTT. This gives the protein CASRQARGQGNSPLHF.

This chain uses TRBV5-1 with TRBJ2-7, with D maybe TRBD1 (6 bases). V dropped 9 bases and J dropped 5 bases, with 9 bases sitting between them. This CDR3 contains 10 residues. CDR1 SGHRS and CDR2 YFSETQ come from the germline V gene. CDR3 loop: CANRDHEQYF. CDR3 nucleotide sequence: TGCGCCAACAGGGACCACGAGCAGTACTTC.

V is TRBV7-9 and J is TRBJ1-4; D is undetermined. Germline lookup yields CDR1 SEHNR and CDR2 FQNEAQ (reference sequence). The CDR3 has 15 residues. V lost 3 bases, J lost 4 bases, and 12 bases lay in between. This CDR3 is CASSLLLANNEKLFF. The DNA of the CDR3 is TGTGCCAGCAGCTTGCTACTTGCAAATAATGAAAAACTGTTTTTT.

This clonotype was observed a few times. The genes are TRBV7-8 and TRBJ2-3, with TRBD2 matching 11 bases. Unmatched junction bases numbered 7, after V lost 5 bases and J lost 3 bases. This CDR3 has 16 amino acids. Germline V gene sequence: CDR1 SGHVS, CDR2 FQNEAQ. The CDR3 sequence is CASSRGVAGGTDTQYF. The CDR3 bases are TGTGCCAGCAGCCGGGGGGTAGCGGGAGGGACAGATACGCAGTATTTT.

This clonotype has a handful of counts. The J gene is TRBJ2-2, the V gene TRBV9; 7 bases align to TRBD1. With 1 base clipped from V and 5 bases from J, the junction kept 5 bases outside the gene matches. CDR1 is SGDLS, CDR2 YYNGEE, per germline. The CDR3 consists of 15 residues. The CDR3 here is CASSVNPQGTGELFF. CDR3 DNA: TGTGCCAGCAGCGTAAATCCACAGGGGACCGGGGAGCTGTTTTTT. Drawing the rest from reference TRBV9 and TRBJ2-2, the complete variable domain is DSGVTQTPKHLITATGQRVTLRCSPRSGDLSVYWYQQSLDQGLQFLIQYYNGEERAKGNILERFSAQQFPDLHSELNLSSLELGDSALYFCASSVNPQGTGELFFGEGSRLTVL.

This clonotype was observed a few times. This chain connects TRBV6-1 to TRBJ2-7, with a possible D match to TRBD1 (5 bases). The CDR3 is made up of 13 amino acids. V was pared by 6 bases and J by 2 bases, with 11 bases between. CDR1 and CDR2 from the germline V gene are MNHNS and SASEGT. This chain's CDR3 is CASRKTETYEQYF. CDR3 nucleotides: TGTGCCAGCAGGAAGACAGAAACCTACGAGCAGTACTTC.